Shown below are 9 T cell receptor beta chains from a single sample sequenced in a study of T cells in Graves' hyperthyroidism and ophthalmopathy. What was amplified from RNA transcripts were TCR beta CDR3 regions. First-round RT-PCR of the TCR CDR3 relied on the HTBI primer set. TCRdb called the multiplex PCR reads again in MiXCR, with one record for every CDR3 protein. The data hold around 200,000 distinct CDR3 sequences, with approximately 15% observed a single time. The sample comprised blood. The receptors originated from a woman in her forties or fifties with Graves' hyperthyroidism.

Ten or more counts support this clonotype. The chain carries TRBV20-1 and TRBJ1-2, with D possibly matching TRBD1 (6 bases). Germline V lookup: CDR1 DFQATT, CDR2 SNEGSKA (reference sequence). V was pared by 0 bases and J by 4 bases, with 12 bases between. This CDR3 contains 14 residues. CDR3 region: CSARDLARGYGYTF. The CDR3 DNA follows: TGCAGTGCTAGAGATCTGGCCAGGGGCTATGGCTACACCTTC.

This clonotype was seen ten or more times. The chain couples TRBV19 to TRBJ1-1, with 8 bases aligning to TRBD1. Trimming at V came to 10 bases and at J to 13 bases, leaving 2 bases not matched to a gene. Germline V gene lookup returns CDR1 LNHDA and CDR2 SQIVND (reference sequence). The CDR3 totals 8 residues. The CDR3 coding sequence is TGTGCCACCGACAGGGGTTTCTTT. The encoded protein is CATDRGFF.

There are many counts of this clonotype. The V and J genes are TRBV24-1 and TRBJ1-5, with 7 bases identical to TRBD1. The CDR3 runs 14 residues. Unmatched junction bases numbered 2, after V lost 5 bases and J lost 2 bases. CDR1 is KGHDR, CDR2 SFDVKD, per germline. CDR3 bases: TGTGCCACCAGTGCTGGACAGGGCAATCAGCCCCAGCATTTT. It codes for CATSAGQGNQPQHF.

This clonotype has a handful of counts. The chain is built from TRBV7-9 and TRBJ2-7; D perhaps matches TRBD1 (5 bases). In germline, CDR1 is SEHNR, CDR2 FQNEAQ (reference sequence). V lost 4 bases to trimming and J lost 7 bases, with 14 bases between them. This CDR3 spans 13 amino acids. The CDR3 here is CASSSGFSREQYF. The CDR3 region has the DNA TGTGCCAGCAGCTCAGGGTTTTCTAGGGAGCAGTACTTC. Filled out from reference TRBV7-9 and TRBJ2-7, the complete variable domain reads DTGVSQNPRHKITKRGQNVTFRCDPISEHNRLYWYRQTLGQGPEFLTYFQNEAQLEKSRLLSDRFSAERPKGSFSTLEIQRTEQGDSAMYLCASSSGFSREQYFGPGTRLTVT.

The chain couples TRBV7-2 to TRBJ2-3; D possibly corresponds to TRBD2 (5 bases). CDR3 length: 13 amino acids. The V end was cut by 6 bases, the J end by 3 bases, with 10 bases between. Germline V gene data show CDR1 as SGHTA and CDR2 as FQGNSA. The CDR3 reads CASRAGSTDTQYF. CDR3 nucleotides: TGTGCCAGCAGGGCGGGCTCAACAGATACGCAGTATTTT.

The sample holds many counts of this clonotype. J is TRBJ1-6 and V is TRBV6-2 or TRBV6-3; D is ambiguous. V was clipped by 3 bases and J by 8 bases, with 8 bases between them. Germline V lookup: CDR1 MNHEY, CDR2 SVGEGT. This CDR3 has 13 residues. The CDR3 here is CASSYEAYSPLHF. CDR3 DNA sequence: TGTGCCAGCAGTTATGAGGCTTATTCACCCCTCCACTTT.

This clonotype was recorded at least ten times. The J gene is TRBJ2-5, the V gene TRBV20-1; 7 positions match TRBD2. This CDR3 region has 16 residues. The V and J ends lost 2 bases and 4 bases, in that order; junction bases with no gene match: 13. CDR1 is DFQATT and CDR2 is SNEGSKA in the germline V gene (reference sequence). The CDR3 loop is CSARSSGGNQGETQYF. For the CDR3, the DNA is TGCAGTGCTAGATCTTCCGGGGGGAACCAAGGAGAGACCCAGTACTTC.

On this clonotype: A much larger clone lies a single base off, so this may be a read error. The chain carries TRBV7-9 and TRBJ1-5; no firm D call. The CDR3 length is 14 residues. From germline, CDR1 is SEHNR and CDR2 FQNEAQ (reference sequence). The CDR3 nucleotides are TGTGCCGGCAGTCCGGGTCCTTCTTTTCAGCCCCAGCATTTT. Translation: CAGSPGPSFQPQHF.

This clonotype appeared many times. The V gene is TRBV12-3 or TRBV12-4, the J gene TRBJ1-3; tentative D call: TRBD1 (5 bases). The CDR3 is 15 amino acids. V gave up 4 bases and J gave up 2 bases, with 12 bases separating them. The CDR3 DNA reads as TGTGCCAGCAGTTCCTGGGGGGAACCTGGAAACACCATATATTTT. The encoded protein is CASSSWGEPGNTIYF.